This T cell receptor beta chain was obtained from a study of blood T cell repertoires in COVID-19. Only in-frame clones appear in the TCRdb table, and some are missing; sequencing was by immunoSEQ multiplex PCR. The table has approximately 350,000 clones, about 90% seen once. The germline gives CDR1 SGHDT, CDR2 YYEEEE. V was clipped by 3 bases and J by 5 bases; unmatched bases: 5. CDR3 length: 14 residues. This TCR came from a man aged 35-49 years with acute or convalescent COVID-19. The source material was peripheral blood. V is TRBV5-6 and J is TRBJ1-2; TRBD1 matches 9 bases. Here the CDR3 DNA reads TGTGCCAGCAGCTCGACAGGGGGGCGGTATGGCTACACCTTC. The encoded protein is CASSSTGGRYGYTF.